Below are 2 T cell receptor beta chains sequenced from a single sample in a study of T-cell memory formation after mild COVID-19. TCRdb re-analysed the 5' RACE reads in MiXCR, keeping a single row per CDR3 protein. Of 400,000 to 500,000 distinct CDR3 sequences listed, around 18% were seen once; the top ten hold about 8.8%. What was sequenced was PBMCs or a T cell subset sorted from them (not recorded which). The receptors originated from an adult woman who had mild COVID-19 (a few samples of this study predate the infection). Cell type and time point are not known.

The V gene is TRBV10-2, the J gene TRBJ2-7, with 7 bases fitting TRBD1. The CDR3 runs to 13 residues. Germline values: CDR1 WSHSY, CDR2 SAAADI. Trimming took 6 bases from V and 3 from J; bases not matched to a gene: 5. The CDR3 nucleotides read TGCGCCAGCAGGCCGGGACAGAACTACGAGCAGTACTTC. This encodes CASRPGQNYEQYF.

CDR3 nucleotide sequence: TGCGCCAGCAGCCAAGAAGAAATGGACGGCTACGAGCAGTACTTC. Translation gives CASSQEEMDGYEQYF. The V call is TRBV4-3, the J call TRBJ2-7; no clear D gene. Germline loops: CDR1 LGHNA, CDR2 YSLEER. V shed 0 bases and J shed 3 bases, with 12 bases lying between them. This CDR3 region has 15 residues.